This T cell receptor (beta chain) was retrieved from a study of cytomegalovirus exposure and HLA in healthy donors. The PCR used 60 Vbeta and 13 Jbeta primers. Sequenced by immunoSEQ multiplex PCR; TCRdb stores in-frame clones only, minus some. The table lists approximately 30,000 clones, 65% of them singletons. With regard to this clone: The antigen is undetermined.

Study-wide findings and caveats: Exclusion applied to some V segments, including TRBV6-2 and TRBV6-3, as they were indistinguishable.

This CDR3 comprises 13 residues. The germline V gene encodes CDR1 PRHDT and CDR2 FYEKMQ (reference sequence). V dropped 4 bases and J dropped 5 bases, with 11 bases sitting between them. This receptor was taken from a man aged 50-59 years in good health and CMV-seropositive. The material sequenced was PBMCs. The V call is TRBV13, the J call TRBJ2-5; D is perhaps TRBD2 (6 bases). The CDR3 reads CASSSPSGETQYF. The CDR3 DNA reads as TGTGCCAGCAGCTCGCCCAGCGGGGAGACCCAGTACTTC.